This T cell receptor (beta chain) comes out of a study of cytomegalovirus exposure and HLA in healthy donors (dated by TCRdb to 2016 to 2017). Looking at the study overall: According to an earlier analysis of 450 to 650 of the donors, about 170 million T cells yielded 117 million unique TCR beta sequences and 276 Gb of sequence data. The study combined high-throughput TCR immunosequencing, statistical association of individual TCRs with disease status, and machine learning to predict cytomegalovirus infection status. Four or five DR-DQ haplotypes were handled as single units for association and clustering because linkage in the cohort was strong. The number of donors typed differed by locus, with 629-630 for A, B, C, DRB1 and DQB1, 522 for DQA1, under 610 for DPA1, and under 490 for DPB1. Rather than drawing on any new phenotypic data, the later analysis identified candidate immune exposures from TCR beta sequences and the way those sequences occurred across donors. Among the roughly 400 genotyped donors, around 81% belonged to the genetic ancestry cluster associated with self-reported Caucasian donors. Donor age, sex, ethnicity and CMV serostatus were compiled alongside the repertoire data. Every discovery cohort repertoire had been produced on one sequencing platform. The study used immunosequencing to profile the T cell repertoires of 670 or so subjects and linked those repertoires to cytomegalovirus serostatus. In a later genetic analysis, genome-wide SNP genotypes for about three fifths of the 666 donors were used, and that subset was treated as a discovery cohort. A later analysis re-analyzed previously published TCR beta repertoires from hundreds of donors and added high-resolution HLA genotyping to study TCR occurrence patterns. The study aimed to test whether cataloging public T cell receptors could reveal signatures of past pathogen exposure. Besides the first cohort of around 670 subjects, a separate validation cohort made up of around 120 different subjects was used. Among 300 to 500 genotyped donors of the cohort, an average of roughly 230,000 unique TCR beta nucleotide sequences was sequenced per donor, of which about 20% were non-productive. An early release covering more than 500 HLA-typed donors comprised about 300 gigabases of sequencing data and approximately 85 million unique TCR sequences. Class I and class II HLA loci were covered by the typing at four-digit resolution. To decide whether each TCR beta V gene segment behaved as functional or pseudogenic, an earlier analysis of 587 of the donors relied on high-throughput TCR beta sequencing. Broad study findings and their caveats: At a false discovery rate of 0.05, a later analysis linked under 20,000 TCR beta sequences to specific HLA alleles. Compared with equally common non-associated chains, HLA-associated TCR beta chains in a later analysis were more clonally expanded and had lower generation probabilities. Linkage disequilibrium might explain the correlated functional status among segregating V segments, but an unknown experimental factor could not be excluded. The sequencing pipeline was judged likely to have produced a cluster of highly shared sequence variants as a technical artifact. Strong co-occurrence of HLA alleles, especially DR and DQ, made assigning TCR associations to individual alleles difficult. Because HLA typing was missing for some donors at each locus, association tests included only the typed subset. In an earlier analysis of some 500 of the donors, most TCR beta V segments appeared in productive rearrangements about 87% or about 30% of the time, broadly matching IMGT annotations. While some public TCRs were present in many individuals, most TCR sequences turned up only very rarely across donors. Most CMV-associated TCR beta chains appeared to be HLA-restricted in a later analysis, and the HLA associations seemed to be driven largely by CMV exposure. The 87-base-pair reads could not distinguish some IMGT-functional V segments, including TRBV6-2 and TRBV6-3, so those segments were excluded. In vitro tests confirmed that a few of the cytomegalovirus-associated TCR beta chains recognize cytomegalovirus antigens. In this cohort, only TCR beta chains were sequenced, and detectable features were limited by the absence of alpha or paired-chain data. The study gave a list of more than 150 TCR beta chains associated with cytomegalovirus. Cytomegalovirus status was reported to be diagnosed by the classifier with high specificity and sensitivity in both the original and validation cohorts. A further reported finding was that TCR beta sequences accurately predicted the HLA-A and HLA-B alleles for most subjects in the first cohort. Several of the top co-occurrence clusters appeared to be linked to parvovirus B19, influenza, CMV and Epstein-Barr virus, according to a later analysis. The authors suggested that the approach could potentially be extended to other disease states and immunological phenotypes. In a later genetic analysis, a missense DCLRE1C variant was associated with V-gene and J-gene trimming of TCR beta chains, and the association was replicated in an independent cohort. According to a later genetic analysis, donors in an Asian-associated ancestry cluster had fewer N-insertions in productive TCRs than the roughly 670-donor mean. Because counts were too low, approximately 18 rarely observed V segments, including chromosome 9 orphons, were excluded from the earlier analysis of 500 to 700 of the donors. The presence/absence analyses assumed that sequencing depth was roughly uniform across donors, and that assumption may not be true. A later analysis found that TCR association rates varied across HLA loci, with DRB1 alleles showing the most associated TCRs and HLA-C alleles the fewest. Immune exposure information for the cohort was limited to CMV serostatus.

The library relied on the immunoSEQ multiplex PCR assay. For the multiplex PCR, a mixture combining 60 forward primers for TCR Vbeta segments and 13 reverse primers for TCR Jbeta segments was used. A multiplex PCR assay on genomic DNA amplified the CDR3 region of rearranged TCR beta genes. Amplified TCR beta libraries were sequenced as 87-base-pair reads on the Illumina HiSeq System. As for how the authors treated the data: Across the 600 to 700 repertoires, a later analysis counted tens of millions of unique TCR beta chains, some 11 million of which were shared by at least two donors. A nearest-neighbor algorithm error-corrected the raw reads and collapsed the reads into unique sequences, merging closely related sequences to remove PCR and sequencing errors. CDR3 sequences were aligned to IMGT reference sequences to assign V, D and J gene segments. For a sequence to be retained, a match of at least six nucleotides was required to both a V gene segment and a J gene segment. A rearrangement counted as productive if the CDR3 had no stop codons and remained in frame with V and J, and every other rearrangement counted as non-productive. Following IMGT convention, CDR3 was defined as the stretch from the second conserved V-encoded cysteine to the conserved J-encoded phenylalanine. In an earlier analysis of 500 to 650 of the donors, sequences lacking an unambiguous match to a single V gene segment were excluded. In an earlier analysis of a few hundred of the donors, V segments were called functional above 56.7% productive rearrangements and were called segregating when the between-donor standard deviation exceeded 5%. To diagnose cytomegalovirus status from the catalog of TCR beta chain sequences, a statistical classification framework was built. In a later analysis, V and J genes were assigned by comparing TCR nucleotide sequences against IMGT/GENE-DB human TR gene sequences. A later analysis assigned CDR3 sequences and most-parsimonious VDJ recombination scenarios with the TCRdist pipeline. A later analysis defined each TCR beta chain by its CDR3 amino acid sequence plus V-gene family, and excluded reads lacking a unique V-gene family. In a later analysis, approximately 590 highly shared, low-generation-probability nucleotide sequences were removed to address suspected cross-contamination and a sequencing artifact. A later analysis calculated a clonal expansion index for each public chain from normalized within-repertoire ranks of inferred template counts. In a later analysis, generation probabilities were computed using a VDJ recombination model fitted to out-of-frame rearrangements, and the results were checked against IGoR. A later analysis scored TCR-TCR, TCR-HLA and TCR-CMV co-occurrence with hypergeometric tests, applying a repertoire-size bias correction to TCR pairs. False discovery rates were estimated in a later analysis by permuting HLA or CMV assignments 20 times. A later analysis grouped co-occurring TCRs with DBSCAN, adding TCRdist sequence similarity when clustering within HLA-allele-positive subsets. Repertoires with fewer than 30,000 or more than 120,000 public chains, plus five repertoires with anomalous nucleotide sharing, were excluded from co-occurrence clustering. Not all clones reach the TCRdb copy of this immuneACCESS table, which keeps in-frame sequences only. Checked studies attribute under half of the gap to unresolved V genes and leave the rest unexplained. V and J calls and clone size are as listed in that table; D and trimming were resolved from the DNA. This sample has some 150,000 clones in its table, and approximately 79% of those were observed once. The ten largest clones add up to approximately 6.3% of the sample.

The cohort was made up of 650 to 700 healthy bone marrow donors. At the time of sampling, all cohort members were nominally healthy, though unrecorded immune exposures were likely present. The donor was CMV seropositive and was included in the group of 290 or so seropositive cohort members. Each donor provided a peripheral blood sample, and peripheral blood mononuclear cells were used for TCR beta sequencing. Genomic DNA extraction from the blood cell samples was performed with the Qiagen DNeasy Blood Extraction Kit. Comment on this clone: It lacks a known antigen. No clone much larger than this one lies a single base away; base qualities are absent.

The CDR3, cysteine through phenylalanine, is 14 amino acids long. Of the read, only the CDR3 DNA is kept; its 42 bases are in frame from base 1. The V and J ends are trimmed by 0 bases and 7 bases, leaving 12 bases between them. CDR1 MGHRA and CDR2 YSYEKL were looked up in the germline V gene. This receptor was obtained from a woman aged 40 to 50 in good health and CMV-seropositive. The rearranged segments are TRBV4-1 and TRBJ1-2, with a tentative D gene TRBD1 over 6 matching bases. Material: PBMCs. CDR3 sequence: CASSQERGQVGYTF. The DNA sequence reads TGCGCCAGCAGCCAAGAACGGGGACAAGTTGGCTACACCTTC.